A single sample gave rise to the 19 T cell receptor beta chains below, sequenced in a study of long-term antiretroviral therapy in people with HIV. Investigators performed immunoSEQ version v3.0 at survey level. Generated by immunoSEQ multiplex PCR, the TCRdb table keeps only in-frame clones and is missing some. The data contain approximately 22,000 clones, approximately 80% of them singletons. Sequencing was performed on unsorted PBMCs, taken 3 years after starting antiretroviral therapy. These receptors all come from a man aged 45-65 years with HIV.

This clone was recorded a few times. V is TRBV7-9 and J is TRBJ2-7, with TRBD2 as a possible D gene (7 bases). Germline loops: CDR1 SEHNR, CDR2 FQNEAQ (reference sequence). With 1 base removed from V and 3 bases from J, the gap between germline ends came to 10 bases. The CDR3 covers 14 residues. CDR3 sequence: CASSLGGGGYEQYF. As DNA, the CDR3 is TGTGCCAGCAGCTTAGGAGGGGGGGGCTACGAGCAGTACTTC. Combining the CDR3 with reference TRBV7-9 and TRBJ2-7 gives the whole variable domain DTGVSQNPRHKITKRGQNVTFRCDPISEHNRLYWYRQTLGQGPEFLTYFQNEAQLEKSRLLSDRFSAERPKGSFSTLEIQRTEQGDSAMYLCASSLGGGGYEQYFGPGTRLTVT.

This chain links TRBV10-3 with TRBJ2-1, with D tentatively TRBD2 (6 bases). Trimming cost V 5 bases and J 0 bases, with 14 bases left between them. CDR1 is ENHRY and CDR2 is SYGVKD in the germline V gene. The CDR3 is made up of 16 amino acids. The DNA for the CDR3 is TGTGCCATCAGTTCCGGAGGGGATAGCTCCTACAATGAGCAGTTCTTC. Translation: CAISSGGDSSYNEQFF.

The CDR3 protein is CASSENGGQETQYF. CDR3 in DNA: TGTGCCAGCAGTGAAAATGGGGGGCAGGAGACCCAGTACTTC. V is TRBV2 and J is TRBJ2-5; D possibly matches TRBD1 or TRBD2 (6 bases each). Trimming stripped 2 bases from V and 5 bases from J, with 12 bases between. The CDR3 has 14 amino acids. Germline V CDR1 and CDR2: SNHLY, FYNNEI.

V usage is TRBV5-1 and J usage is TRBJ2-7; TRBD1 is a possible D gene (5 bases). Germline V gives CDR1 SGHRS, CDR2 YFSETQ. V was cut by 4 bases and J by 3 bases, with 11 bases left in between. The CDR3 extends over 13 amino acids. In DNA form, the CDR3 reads TGCGCCAGCAGCCCCGACCAGGGCTACGAGCAGTACTTC. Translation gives CASSPDQGYEQYF. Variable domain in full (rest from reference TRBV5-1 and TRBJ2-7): KAGVTQTPRYLIKTRGQQVTLSCSPISGHRSVSWYQQTPGQGLQFLFEYFSETQRNKGNFPGRFSGRQFSNSRSEMNVSTLELGDSALYLCASSPDQGYEQYFGPGTRLTVT.

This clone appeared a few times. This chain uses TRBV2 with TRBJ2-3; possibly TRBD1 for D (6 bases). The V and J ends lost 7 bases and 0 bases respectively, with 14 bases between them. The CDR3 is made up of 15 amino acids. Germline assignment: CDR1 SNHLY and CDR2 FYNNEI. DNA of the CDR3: TGTGCCAGCACGCCCGAAGGGGGTAGCACAGATACGCAGTATTTT. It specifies CASTPEGGSTDTQYF.

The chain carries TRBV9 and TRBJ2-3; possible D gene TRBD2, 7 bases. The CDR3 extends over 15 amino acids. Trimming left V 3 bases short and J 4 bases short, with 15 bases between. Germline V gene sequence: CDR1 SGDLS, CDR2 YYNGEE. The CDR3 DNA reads TGTGCCAGCAGCGCTGGGGGGGGGCCCCCAGATACGCAGTATTTT. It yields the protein CASSAGGGPPDTQYF. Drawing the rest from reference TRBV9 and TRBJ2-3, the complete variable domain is DSGVTQTPKHLITATGQRVTLRCSPRSGDLSVYWYQQSLDQGLQFLIQYYNGEERAKGNILERFSAQQFPDLHSELNLSSLELGDSALYFCASSAGGGPPDTQYFGPGTRLTVL.

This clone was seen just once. The chain's CDR3 is CASSLGLYTGELFF. The CDR3 nucleotides read TGTGCCAGCAGCTTAGGGCTCTACACCGGGGAGCTGTTTTTT. The J gene is TRBJ2-2, the V gene TRBV7-8; D not resolved. Germline values: CDR1 SGHVS, CDR2 FQNEAQ. Trimming took off 1 base at V and 3 bases at J, with 6 bases between the two ends. There are 14 residues in the CDR3.

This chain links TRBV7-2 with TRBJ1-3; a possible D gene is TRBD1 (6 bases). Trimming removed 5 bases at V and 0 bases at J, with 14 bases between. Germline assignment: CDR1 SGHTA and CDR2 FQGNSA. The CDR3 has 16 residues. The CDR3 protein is CASSLLGGLSGNTIYF. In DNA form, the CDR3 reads TGTGCCAGCAGCCTCTTGGGGGGCCTCTCTGGAAACACCATATATTTT.

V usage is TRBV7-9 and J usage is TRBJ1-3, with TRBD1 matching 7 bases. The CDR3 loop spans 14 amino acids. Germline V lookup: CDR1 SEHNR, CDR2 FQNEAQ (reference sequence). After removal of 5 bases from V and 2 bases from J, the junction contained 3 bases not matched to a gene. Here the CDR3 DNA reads TGTGCCAGCAGCCGACAGGGTGCTGGAAACACCATATATTTT. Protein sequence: CASSRQGAGNTIYF.

CDR3 in DNA: TGTGCCATCAGTGAGTTCGATGACGGGGATAATGAAAAACTGTTTTTT. Residues: CAISEFDDGDNEKLFF. This chain links TRBV10-3 with TRBJ1-4; D uncertain. V was trimmed by 1 base and J by 4 bases, leaving 13 bases between them. CDR3 length: 16 amino acids. Germline V gives CDR1 ENHRY, CDR2 SYGVKD.

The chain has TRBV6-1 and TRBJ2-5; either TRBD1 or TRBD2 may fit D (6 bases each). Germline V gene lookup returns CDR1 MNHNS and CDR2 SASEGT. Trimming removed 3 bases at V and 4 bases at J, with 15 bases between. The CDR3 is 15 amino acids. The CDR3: CASSDWDLGGETQYF. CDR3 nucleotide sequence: TGTGCCAGCAGTGACTGGGACTTAGGGGGAGAGACCCAGTACTTC.

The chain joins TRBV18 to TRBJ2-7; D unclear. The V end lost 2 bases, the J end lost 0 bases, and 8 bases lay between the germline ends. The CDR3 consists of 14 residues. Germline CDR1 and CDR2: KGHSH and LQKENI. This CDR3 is CASSPLVSSYEQYF. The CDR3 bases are TGTGCCAGCTCACCATTGGTCAGCTCCTACGAGCAGTACTTC.

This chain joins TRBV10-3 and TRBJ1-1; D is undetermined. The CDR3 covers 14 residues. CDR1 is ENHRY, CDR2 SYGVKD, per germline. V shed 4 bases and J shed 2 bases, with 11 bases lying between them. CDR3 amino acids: CAISGQPFNTEAFF. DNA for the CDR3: TGTGCCATCAGTGGGCAGCCTTTCAACACTGAAGCTTTCTTT.

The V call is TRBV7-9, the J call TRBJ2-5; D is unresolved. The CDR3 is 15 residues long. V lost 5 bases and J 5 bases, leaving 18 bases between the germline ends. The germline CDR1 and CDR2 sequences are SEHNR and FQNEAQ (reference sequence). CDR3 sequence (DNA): TGTGCCAGCAGCGCAGGAAAGTACTTCAGGGAGACCCAGTACTTC. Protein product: CASSAGKYFRETQYF.

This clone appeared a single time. CDR3 amino acids: CASSEGGGGGYTF. CDR3 sequence (DNA): TGTGCCAGCAGCGAGGGGGGAGGCGGTGGCTACACCTTC. V and J are TRBV9 and TRBJ1-2; D is perhaps TRBD1 (6 bases). CDR1 is SGDLS and CDR2 is YYNGEE in the germline V gene. This CDR3 spans 13 amino acids. V lost 3 bases to trimming and J lost 7 bases, with 13 bases between them.

The CDR3 DNA sequence: TGTGCCAGCAGCTTAGGGGAAGGGCCCCTCCACTTT. Translated, it gives CASSLGEGPLHF. V usage is TRBV7-2 and J usage is TRBJ1-6; D is unresolved. The V end lost 1 base, the J end lost 13 bases, and 8 bases lay between the germline ends. The CDR3 loop spans 12 amino acids. CDR1 is SGHTA, CDR2 FQGNSA, per germline.

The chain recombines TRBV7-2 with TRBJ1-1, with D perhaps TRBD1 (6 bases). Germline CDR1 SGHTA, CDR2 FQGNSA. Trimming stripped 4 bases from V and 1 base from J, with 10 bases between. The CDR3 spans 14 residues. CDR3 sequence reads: CASSSGHGNTEAFF. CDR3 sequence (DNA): TGTGCCAGCAGCTCGGGACACGGGAACACTGAAGCTTTCTTT.

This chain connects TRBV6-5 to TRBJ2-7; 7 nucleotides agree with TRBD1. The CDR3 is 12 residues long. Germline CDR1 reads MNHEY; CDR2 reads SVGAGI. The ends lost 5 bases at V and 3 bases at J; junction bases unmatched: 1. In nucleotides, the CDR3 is TGTGCCAGCAGTGGACAGGACTACGAGCAGTACTTC. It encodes CASSGQDYEQYF.

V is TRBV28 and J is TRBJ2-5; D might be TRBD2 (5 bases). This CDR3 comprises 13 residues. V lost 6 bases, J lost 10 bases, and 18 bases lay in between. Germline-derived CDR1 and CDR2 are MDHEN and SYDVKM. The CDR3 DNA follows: TGTGCCAGCAGGAGGACCTTTCTCGGGGACCAGTACTTC. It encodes CASRRTFLGDQYF.